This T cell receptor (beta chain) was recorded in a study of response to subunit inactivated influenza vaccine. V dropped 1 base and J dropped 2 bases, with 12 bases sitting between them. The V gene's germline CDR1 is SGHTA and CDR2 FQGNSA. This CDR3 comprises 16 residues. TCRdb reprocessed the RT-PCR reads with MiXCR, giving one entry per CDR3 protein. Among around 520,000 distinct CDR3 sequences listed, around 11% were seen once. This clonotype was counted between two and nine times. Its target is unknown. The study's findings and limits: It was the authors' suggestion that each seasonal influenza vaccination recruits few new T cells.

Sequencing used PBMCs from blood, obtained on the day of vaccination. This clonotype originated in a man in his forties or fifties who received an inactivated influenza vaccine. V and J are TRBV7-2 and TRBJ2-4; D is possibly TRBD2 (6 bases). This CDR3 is CASSLVGGVPKNIQYF. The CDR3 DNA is TGTGCCAGCAGCTTAGTCGGGGGTGTGCCCAAAAACATTCAGTACTTC.